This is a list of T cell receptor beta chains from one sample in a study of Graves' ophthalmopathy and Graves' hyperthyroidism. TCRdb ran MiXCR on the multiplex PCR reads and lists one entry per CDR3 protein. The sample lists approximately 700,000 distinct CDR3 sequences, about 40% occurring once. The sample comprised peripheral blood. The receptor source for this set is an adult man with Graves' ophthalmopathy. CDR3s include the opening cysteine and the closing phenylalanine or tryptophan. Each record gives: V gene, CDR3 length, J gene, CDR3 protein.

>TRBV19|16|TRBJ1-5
CASSMGRTGKTQPQHF
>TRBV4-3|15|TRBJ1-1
CASSQDWTVNTEAFF
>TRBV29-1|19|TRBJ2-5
CSVEERIAGTSEYQETQYF
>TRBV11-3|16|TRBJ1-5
CASSLILDYSNQPQHF
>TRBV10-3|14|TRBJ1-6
CAGRREARGSPLHF
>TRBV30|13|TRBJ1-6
CAWNRDSWSPLHF
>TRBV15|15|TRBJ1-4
CATSTTGLPREKLFF
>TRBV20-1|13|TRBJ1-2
CSAAHGDLLGYTF
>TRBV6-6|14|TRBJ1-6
CASSQGQFNSPLHF
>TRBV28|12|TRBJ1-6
CASSPPRSPLHF
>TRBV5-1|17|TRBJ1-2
CASSPTRRTGGAFGHTF
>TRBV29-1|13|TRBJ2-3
CSVEGPSTDTQYF
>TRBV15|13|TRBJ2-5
CATSRQGARNQYF
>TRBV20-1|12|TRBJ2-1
CSASGRTIGQFF
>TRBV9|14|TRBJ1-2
CASSVTGGVYGYTF
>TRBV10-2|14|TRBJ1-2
CASSFTGHSYGYTF
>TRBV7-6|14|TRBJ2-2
CAGSLVARDGELFF
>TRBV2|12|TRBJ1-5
CASHRDQETQHF
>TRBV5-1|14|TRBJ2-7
CASSPGLASYEQYF
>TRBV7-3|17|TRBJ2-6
CASSLRPPTGSHNVLTF
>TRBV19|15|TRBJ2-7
CASSMYGAASYEQYF
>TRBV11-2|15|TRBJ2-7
CASSSGLAASYEQYF
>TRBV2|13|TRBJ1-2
CASTLQGVYGYTF
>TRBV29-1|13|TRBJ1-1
CSVDRQEQKEAFF
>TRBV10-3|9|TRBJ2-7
CAISGGVSF
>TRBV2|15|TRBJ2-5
CASSTGQGRRQPQYF
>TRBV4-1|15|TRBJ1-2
CASSRATYLADGYTF
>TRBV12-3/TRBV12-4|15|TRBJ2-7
CASSLENGGGDEQYF
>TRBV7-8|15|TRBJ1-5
CASSQGTGVPQPQHF
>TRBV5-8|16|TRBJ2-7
CASSPGQGAHSYEQYF
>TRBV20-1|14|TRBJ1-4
CSAYPQPTNEKLFF
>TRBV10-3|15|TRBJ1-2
CAMWTGTGRHYGYTF
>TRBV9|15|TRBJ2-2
CASSVDGANTGELFF
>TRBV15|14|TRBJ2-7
CATSRDLRGNEQYF
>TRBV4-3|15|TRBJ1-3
CASSQDTTRGNTIYF
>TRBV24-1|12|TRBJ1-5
CATSDPNWTQHF
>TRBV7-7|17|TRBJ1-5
CASSQGGQGASNQPQHF
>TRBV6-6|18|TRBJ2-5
CASSREPGTSLGWKTQYF
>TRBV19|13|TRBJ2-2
CASSNRLHGELFF
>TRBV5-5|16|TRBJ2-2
CASSQLTSGGAGELFF
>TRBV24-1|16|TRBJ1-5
CATSVRYVYSNQPQHF
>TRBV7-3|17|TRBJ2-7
CASNHFRCQVQFYEQYF
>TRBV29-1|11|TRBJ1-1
CSIGTGKMAFF
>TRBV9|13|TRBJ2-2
CASSVDSFRELFF
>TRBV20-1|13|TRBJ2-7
CSAPGTSVYEQYF
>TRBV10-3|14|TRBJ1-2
CAIADVQGVYGYTF
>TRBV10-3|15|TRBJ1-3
CAISRDRASGNTIYF
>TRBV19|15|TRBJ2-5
CASSKSGQGQETQYF
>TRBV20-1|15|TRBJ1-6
CSAASLGQLNSPLHF
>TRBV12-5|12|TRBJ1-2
CASGLARGGYTF
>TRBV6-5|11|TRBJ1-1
CASRVESEAFF
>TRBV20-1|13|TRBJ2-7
CSAPSTATYEQYF
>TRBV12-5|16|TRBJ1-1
CASGLSNRVDGTEAFF